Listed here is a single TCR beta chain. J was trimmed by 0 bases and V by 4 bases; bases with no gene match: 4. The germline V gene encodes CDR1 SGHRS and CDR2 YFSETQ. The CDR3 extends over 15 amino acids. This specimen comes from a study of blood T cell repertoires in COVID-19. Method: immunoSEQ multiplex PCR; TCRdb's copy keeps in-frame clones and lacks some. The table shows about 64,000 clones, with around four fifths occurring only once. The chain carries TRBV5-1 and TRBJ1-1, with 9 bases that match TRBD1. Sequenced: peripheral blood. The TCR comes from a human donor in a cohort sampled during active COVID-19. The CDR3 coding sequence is TGCGCCAGCAGCACAGGGACAGGGCTGAACACTGAAGCTTTCTTT. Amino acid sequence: CASSTGTGLNTEAFF.